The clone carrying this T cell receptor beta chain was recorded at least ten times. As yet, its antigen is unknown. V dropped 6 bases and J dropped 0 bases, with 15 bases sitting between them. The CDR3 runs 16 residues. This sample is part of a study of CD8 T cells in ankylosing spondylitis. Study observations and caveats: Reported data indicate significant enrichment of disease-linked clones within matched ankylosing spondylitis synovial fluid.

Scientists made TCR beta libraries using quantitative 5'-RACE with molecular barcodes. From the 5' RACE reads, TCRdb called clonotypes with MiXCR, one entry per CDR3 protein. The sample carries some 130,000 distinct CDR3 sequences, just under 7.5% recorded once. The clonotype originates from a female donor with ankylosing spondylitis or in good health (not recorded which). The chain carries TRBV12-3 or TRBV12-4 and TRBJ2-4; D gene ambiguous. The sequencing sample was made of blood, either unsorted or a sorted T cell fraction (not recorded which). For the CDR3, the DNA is TGTGCCAGCAGCCCTCCTGTGGCTTTAGCCAAAAACATTCAGTACTTC. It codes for CASSPPVALAKNIQYF.